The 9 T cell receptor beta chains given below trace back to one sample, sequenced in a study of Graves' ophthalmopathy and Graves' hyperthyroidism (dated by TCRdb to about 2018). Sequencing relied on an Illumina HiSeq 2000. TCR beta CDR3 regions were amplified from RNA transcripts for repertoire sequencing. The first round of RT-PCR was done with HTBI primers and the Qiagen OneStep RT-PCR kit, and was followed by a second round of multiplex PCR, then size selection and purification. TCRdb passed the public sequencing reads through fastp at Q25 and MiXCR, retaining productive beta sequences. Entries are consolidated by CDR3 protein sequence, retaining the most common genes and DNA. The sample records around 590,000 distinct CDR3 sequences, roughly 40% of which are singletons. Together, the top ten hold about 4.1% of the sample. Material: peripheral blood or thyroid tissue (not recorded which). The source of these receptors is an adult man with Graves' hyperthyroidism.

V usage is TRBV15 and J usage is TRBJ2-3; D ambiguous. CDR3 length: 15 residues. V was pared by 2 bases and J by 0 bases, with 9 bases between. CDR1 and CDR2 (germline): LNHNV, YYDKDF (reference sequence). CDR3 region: CATSRITASTDTQYF. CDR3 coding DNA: TGTGCCACCAGCAGAATTACTGCTAGCACAGATACGCAGTATTTT.

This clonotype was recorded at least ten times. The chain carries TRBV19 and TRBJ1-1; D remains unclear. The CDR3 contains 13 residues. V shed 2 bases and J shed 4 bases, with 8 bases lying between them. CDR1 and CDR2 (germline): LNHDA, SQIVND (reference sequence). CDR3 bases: TGTGCCAGTAGTATACTAGGAGGCACTGAAGCTTTCTTT. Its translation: CASSILGGTEAFF.

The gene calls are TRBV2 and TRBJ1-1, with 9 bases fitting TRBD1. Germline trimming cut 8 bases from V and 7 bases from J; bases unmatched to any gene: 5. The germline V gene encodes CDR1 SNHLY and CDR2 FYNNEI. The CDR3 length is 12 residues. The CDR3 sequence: CASRMGQGEAFF. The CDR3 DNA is TGTGCCAGCCGAATGGGACAGGGTGAAGCTTTCTTT.

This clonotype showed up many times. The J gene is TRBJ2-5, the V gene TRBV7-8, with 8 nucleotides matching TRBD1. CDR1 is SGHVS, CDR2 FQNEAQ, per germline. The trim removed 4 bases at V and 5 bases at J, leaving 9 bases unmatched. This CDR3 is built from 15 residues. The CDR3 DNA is TGTGCCAGCAGCTCAGACAGGGGCGTAGGGGAGACCCAGTACTTC. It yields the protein CASSSDRGVGETQYF.

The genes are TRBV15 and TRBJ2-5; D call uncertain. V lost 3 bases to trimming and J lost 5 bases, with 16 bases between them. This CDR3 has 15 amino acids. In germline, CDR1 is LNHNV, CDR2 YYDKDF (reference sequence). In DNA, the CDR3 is TGTGCCACCAGCAGTCTAATTAGTAAATCCGAGACCCAGTACTTC. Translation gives CATSSLISKSETQYF.

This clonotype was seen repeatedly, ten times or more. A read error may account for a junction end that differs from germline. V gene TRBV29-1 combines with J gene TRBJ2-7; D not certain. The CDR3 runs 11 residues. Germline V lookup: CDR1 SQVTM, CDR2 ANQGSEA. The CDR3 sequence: CSVELGYGQYF. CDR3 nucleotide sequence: TGCAGCGTTGAATTAGGGTACGGGCAGTACTTC.

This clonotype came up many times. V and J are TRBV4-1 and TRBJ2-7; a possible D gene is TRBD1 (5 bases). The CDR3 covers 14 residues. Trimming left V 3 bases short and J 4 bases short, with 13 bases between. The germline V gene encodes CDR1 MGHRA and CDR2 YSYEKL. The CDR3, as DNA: TGCGCCAGCAGCCACACAGGCGAGAGTTACGAGCAGTACTTC. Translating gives CASSHTGESYEQYF.

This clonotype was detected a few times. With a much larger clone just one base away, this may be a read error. CDR3 nucleotide sequence: TGTGCCAGCACCCGGATTAGCGAGGGTCAAGAGACCCAGTACTTC. Protein product: CASTRISEGQETQYF. The chain uses TRBV7-9 and TRBJ2-5, with a weak D call TRBD2 (5 bases). CDR1 is SEHNR and CDR2 is FQNEAQ in the germline V gene (reference sequence). V lost 7 bases, J lost 2 bases, and 17 bases lay in between. CDR3 size: 15 residues.

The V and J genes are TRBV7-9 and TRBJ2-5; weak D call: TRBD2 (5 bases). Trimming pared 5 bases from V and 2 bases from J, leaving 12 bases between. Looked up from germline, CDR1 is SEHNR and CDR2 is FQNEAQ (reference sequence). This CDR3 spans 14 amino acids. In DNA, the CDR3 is TGTGCCAGCAGCCCAGAACTAGGTCAAGAGACCCAGTACTTC. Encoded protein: CASSPELGQETQYF. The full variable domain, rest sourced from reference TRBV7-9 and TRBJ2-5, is DTGVSQNPRHKITKRGQNVTFRCDPISEHNRLYWYRQTLGQGPEFLTYFQNEAQLEKSRLLSDRFSAERPKGSFSTLEIQRTEQGDSAMYLCASSPELGQETQYFGPGTRLLVL.